This is a list of T cell receptor beta chains from one sample in a study of cytomegalovirus exposure and HLA in healthy donors. Method: immunoSEQ multiplex PCR; TCRdb's copy keeps in-frame clones and lacks some. Altogether over 90,000 clones are present, around 64% being singletons, with the ten largest covering roughly 3.2%. The sequencing sample was made of PBMCs. Receptor source: a man aged 55 to 70 in good health and CMV-seronegative. CDR3s include the opening cysteine and the closing phenylalanine or tryptophan. The D gene is left open where the match is weak. Where a row states a size, it is once, few, many or the class of an expanded clone; other rows omit it.

j_call v_call clone_size d_call cdr3_nt cdr3_aa
TRBJ1-6 TRBV19 . TRBD1 TGTGCCAGTATAGGGACAGGACGAAATTCACCCCTCCACTTT CASIGTGRNSPLHF
TRBJ1-2 TRBV9 once . TGTGCCAGCAGCGTAGAGGCAGGTGCCTATGGCTACACCTTC CASSVEAGAYGYTF
TRBJ2-3 TRBV15 . . TGTGCCACCAGCAGAAGGGACGTAGCGGTAAGCACAGATACGCAGTATTTT CATSRRDVAVSTDTQYF
TRBJ1-6 TRBV2 few . TGTGCCAGCAGTGACGAGGCCGGATCACCCCTCCACTTT CASSDEAGSPLHF
TRBJ2-5 TRBV23-1 . TRBD1 TGCGCCAGCAAGACAGGGGGGTACCAAGAGACCCAGTACTTC CASKTGGYQETQYF
TRBJ2-2 TRBV2 . TRBD2 TGTGCCAGCAGTGTGGGGGGGGACACCGGGGAGCTGTTTTTT CASSVGGDTGELFF
TRBJ2-4 TRBV11-3 . . TGTGCCAGCAGCTTACCGCTAGGTATGGTGGACTTC CASSLPLGMVDF
TRBJ2-3 TRBV5-6 . . TGTGCCAGCAGCACCTCAACTACTAGCAGTAGCACAGATACGCAGTATTTT CASSTSTTSSSTDTQYF
TRBJ2-1 TRBV5-1 . . TGCGCCAGCAGCTTCCGGGGTAACTACAATGAGCAGTTCTTC CASSFRGNYNEQFF
TRBJ1-4 TRBV28 . . TGTGCCAGCAGCCCGCGGGTTGGAAGCTCAACTAATGAAAAACTGTTTTTT CASSPRVGSSTNEKLFF
TRBJ1-3 TRBV28 few TRBD1 TGTGCCAGCAGCCCCGGGACAGTTTCCTCTAGAGGAAACACCATATATTTT CASSPGTVSSRGNTIYF
TRBJ2-1 TRBV19 . . TGTGCCAGTAGACCCGACAGGAGCTCCTACAATGAGCAGTTCTTC CASRPDRSSYNEQFF
TRBJ2-5 TRBV5-1 once . TGCGCCAGCAGCTTGGCGCAGGTCCAAGAGACCCAGTACTTC CASSLAQVQETQYF
TRBJ2-7 TRBV4-1 . TRBD1 TGCGCCAGCAGCCACGGGGACAGGGGAGACGAGCAGTACTTC CASSHGDRGDEQYF
TRBJ1-1 TRBV5-1 . . TGCGCCAGCAGCTTGTCTGACAGCTACACTGAAGCTTTCTTT CASSLSDSYTEAFF
TRBJ2-1 TRBV7-2 . TRBD2 TGTGCCAGCAGCAAGACTAGCGGGGGGGGTGTTAATGAGCAGTTCTTC CASSKTSGGGVNEQFF
TRBJ1-6 TRBV9 . . TGTGCCAGCAGCGTAACCGGGGTTGAATCACCCCTCCACTTT CASSVTGVESPLHF
TRBJ2-2 TRBV9 . . TGTGCCAGCAGCCCCAGGGCCACGAACACCGGGGAGCTGTTTTTT CASSPRATNTGELFF
TRBJ2-5 TRBV5-1 . TRBD1 TGCGCCAGCAGCTTCGGACAGGGACAAGGGCAGTACTTC CASSFGQGQGQYF
TRBJ1-1 TRBV6-1 . TRBD1 TGTGCCAGCGGCCCGACAGGGGACGGCACTGAAGCTTTCTTT CASGPTGDGTEAFF
TRBJ2-1 TRBV11-1 . . TGTGCCAGCAGCAGAAACAGGGAGCAGTTCTTC CASSRNREQFF
TRBJ1-6 TRBV6-5 once . TGTGCCAGCACCCCAGGCACTAATTCACCCCTCCACTTT CASTPGTNSPLHF
TRBJ2-3 TRBV10-1 . TRBD2 TGCGCCAGTTCTAGCGGGGGGGCCGGCACAGATACGCAGTATTTT CASSSGGAGTDTQYF
TRBJ2-7 TRBV27 few TRBD2 TGTGCCAGCAGTTCCCCGTCAAGCGGGAGGGGATACGAGCAGTACTTC CASSSPSSGRGYEQYF